Listed below are T cell receptor beta chains from one sample, sequenced in a study of blood T cell repertoires in COVID-19. Sequencing used immunoSEQ multiplex PCR; TCRdb keeps in-frame clones, though not all of them. The data hold some 68,000 clones, with over 70% observed a single time. Sample: peripheral blood. The origin of the receptors is a human donor in a cohort sampled during active COVID-19. Both conserved end residues are part of each CDR3.

cdr3_aa	v_call	j_call
CASSYDRIGAQHF	TRBV6-5	TRBJ1-5
CATSGGEFYEQYF	TRBV24-1	TRBJ2-7
CASSFISGNTDTQYF	TRBV7-9	TRBJ2-3
CASSLAHRGIGYTF	TRBV5-4	TRBJ1-2
CASNRAGNSPLHF	TRBV27	TRBJ1-6
CASSYLDGSSGNTIYF	TRBV7-2	TRBJ1-3
CAWSAQGNTEAFF	TRBV30	TRBJ1-1
CASSSLPQANQPQHF	TRBV6-6	TRBJ1-5
CASSPDRGGYNEQFF	TRBV18	TRBJ2-1
CASSSPNSGYTF	TRBV6-5	TRBJ1-2
CASSALLGQGTWEQFF	TRBV9	TRBJ2-1
CSVAMTSGNTIYF	TRBV29-1	TRBJ1-3
CASRADRVGDYGYTF	TRBV2	TRBJ1-2
CASSSGQGDSGANVLTF	TRBV11-3	TRBJ2-6
CASSRGLAGGNEQFF	TRBV7-2	TRBJ2-1
CASSETGSNEKLFF	TRBV5-1	TRBJ1-4
CASSATGTSNQPQHF	TRBV5-8	TRBJ1-5
CASSQAGGKSRTEAFF	TRBV4-1	TRBJ1-1
CASSLSDKYNEQFF	TRBV5-4	TRBJ2-1
CASSFTGAGELFF	TRBV6-6	TRBJ2-2
CASSGGQGVSQPQHF	TRBV9	TRBJ1-5
CASSLSSRTSGRGGAKNIQYF	TRBV4-3	TRBJ2-4
CASSLGVGTGEVGYTF	TRBV5-1	TRBJ1-2
CASSSASGGTGETQYF	TRBV5-1	TRBJ2-5
CASGLVRGGESSYNEQFF	TRBV12-5	TRBJ2-1
CASSAQGVIYGYTF	TRBV9	TRBJ1-2
CASSGGSYGYTF	TRBV2	TRBJ1-2
CASSKGGAGTGGRNTIYF	TRBV21-1	TRBJ1-3
CASSLEGGAPYGYTF	TRBV5-1	TRBJ1-2
CASSPGIGLGAYEQYF	TRBV28	TRBJ2-7
CASKEGNYGYTF	TRBV6-5	TRBJ1-2
CASKGRAGNQPQHF	TRBV2	TRBJ1-5
CASSHQAGASGANVLTF	TRBV28	TRBJ2-6
CAIRTGVNVETQYF	TRBV10-3	TRBJ2-5
CAWSVRRGSYEQYF	TRBV30	TRBJ2-7
CASSPYIAGGADTQYF	TRBV11-2	TRBJ2-3
CASSQGGGTDTQYF	TRBV3-1/TRBV3-2	TRBJ2-3
CASRRGTSDGVF	TRBV7-9	TRBJ2-1
CASSPVNSMGSGANVLTF	TRBV18	TRBJ2-6
CASSPGTGDYQETQYF	TRBV14	TRBJ2-5
CASSPTTPGYGYTF	TRBV4-3	TRBJ1-2
CASSSGLGLNIQYF	TRBV4-1	TRBJ2-4
CSASLGSGGNQPQHF	TRBV20-1	TRBJ1-5
CASSPRGREAFF	TRBV18	TRBJ1-1
CASEDGAGRTEAFF	TRBV9	TRBJ1-1
CASSLRTGRNSYGYTF	TRBV3-1/TRBV3-2	TRBJ1-2
CASSPRVEGLGGYTF	TRBV5-1	TRBJ1-2
CASSPSRGRKLFF	TRBV18	TRBJ1-4
CAISESKVGLGQPQHF	TRBV10-3	TRBJ1-5
CASSYSGLTNTGELFF	TRBV6-2/TRBV6-3	TRBJ2-2
CASSPSTGTGNTEAFF	TRBV28	TRBJ1-1
CASSSPDRGRVGELFF	TRBV5-1	TRBJ2-2
CASSPGGDTGELFF	TRBV18	TRBJ2-2